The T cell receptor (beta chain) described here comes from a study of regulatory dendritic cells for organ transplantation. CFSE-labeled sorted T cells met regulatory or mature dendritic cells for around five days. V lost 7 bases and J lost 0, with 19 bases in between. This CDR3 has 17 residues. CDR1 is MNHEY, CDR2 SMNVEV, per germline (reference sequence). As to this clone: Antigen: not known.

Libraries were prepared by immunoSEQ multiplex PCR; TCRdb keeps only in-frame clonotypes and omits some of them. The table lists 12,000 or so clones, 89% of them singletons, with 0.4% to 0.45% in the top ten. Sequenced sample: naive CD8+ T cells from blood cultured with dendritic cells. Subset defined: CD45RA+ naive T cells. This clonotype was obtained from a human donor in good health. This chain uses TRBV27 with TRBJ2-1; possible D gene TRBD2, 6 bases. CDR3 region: CASNRGYVVSSYNEQFF. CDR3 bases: TGTGCCAGCAACCGGGGGTATGTGGTGAGCTCCTACAATGAGCAGTTCTTC.